This T cell receptor (beta chain) was recorded in a study of cytomegalovirus exposure and HLA in healthy donors. The study, taken as a whole, reports: V- and J-gene trimming of TCR beta was linked (in a later analysis) to a missense DCLRE1C variant. Rare TCR sequences dominated, though some public TCRs recurred in many donors. Later work associated fewer than 20,000 TCR beta sequences with HLA alleles at 0.05 false discovery rate.

The PCR had 60 Vbeta and 13 Jbeta primers. The method was immunoSEQ multiplex PCR; TCRdb's version includes in-frame clones alone and lacks a portion of them. The sample records 100,000 or so clones, about 16% being singletons. Note on this clone: Its cognate antigen is unknown.

The CDR3 spans 13 residues. Trimming stripped 2 bases from V and 5 bases from J, with 7 bases between. The germline V gene has CDR1 MNHEY and CDR2 SVGAGI. The V and J genes are TRBV6-5 and TRBJ1-5; D is uncertain. The sequenced material came from PBMCs. The receptor comes from a female donor in good health and CMV-seronegative. CDR3 sequence reads: CASSYRDDQPQHF. CDR3 coding DNA: TGTGCCAGCAGTTACCGGGATGATCAGCCCCAGCATTTT.